A single sample is the source of the 15 T cell receptor beta chains below, sequenced in a study of human T cells and chemical hapten exposure. Time point here: patch test 1, 2 weeks after DPC sensitization. Noted treatment: therapeutic diphenylcyclopropenone sensitization with weekly scalp DPC. Each CDR3 protein is one row after TCRdb ran MiXCR on the RACE reads. This sample yields fewer than 95,000 distinct CDR3 sequences, of which roughly 10% are seen a single time; 2% to 2.5% belongs to the top ten. The specimen comprised whole blood, sampled in connection with sensitization to the hapten diphenylcyclopropenone (DPC). These receptors were collected from a middle-aged man with alopecia areata. Some clones in this sample may be carry-over from other donors' samples.

This clonotype was seen at least ten times. The chain has TRBV30 and TRBJ2-5; 8 positions match TRBD2. The CDR3 totals 19 residues. Looked up from germline, CDR1 is GTSNPN and CDR2 is SVGIG (reference sequence). The V and J ends lost 2 bases and 5 bases, in that order; junction bases with no gene match: 22. The CDR3 region is CAWSPLRGVGGLAAETQYF. CDR3 DNA: TGTGCCTGGAGTCCCCTACGGGGGGTAGGAGGACTAGCCGCCGAGACCCAGTACTTC.

This clonotype occurred a few times. The chain employs TRBV7-2 and TRBJ2-7, with TRBD2 matching 8 bases. Germline V gene sequence: CDR1 SGHTA, CDR2 FQGNSA. CDR3 length: 15 residues. The junction had 3 bases not matched to a gene; V was cut back by 1 base and J by 1 base. In nucleotides, the CDR3 is TGTGCCAGCAGCTTAGAGGGACTAGTGTCCTACGAGCAGTACGTC. Translating it yields CASSLEGLVSYEQYV.

This clonotype was picked up a small number of times. V and J are TRBV10-3 and TRBJ2-7; perhaps D is TRBD1 or TRBD2 (5 bases each). V was shortened by 6 bases and J by 4 bases, with 10 bases between the two germline ends. Germline CDR1 is ENHRY and CDR2 is SYGVKD. There are 12 residues in the CDR3. This chain's CDR3 is CAIRGEKYEQYF. In DNA, the CDR3 is TGTGCCATCAGAGGGGAGAAATACGAGCAGTACTTC.

This clonotype was seen more than once but under ten times. The V call is TRBV6-2 or TRBV6-3, the J call TRBJ1-5; possibly TRBD1 for D (6 bases). The CDR3 totals 13 residues. Germline V gene lookup returns CDR1 MNHEY and CDR2 SVGEGT. V lost 2 bases and J lost 4, with 6 bases in between. The CDR3 DNA follows: TGTGCCAGCAGTTACACAGGGAATCAGCCCCAGCATTTT. It translates to CASSYTGNQPQHF.

This clonotype was seen a few times. The genes are TRBV4-2 and TRBJ2-3; D is unclear. V was pared by 2 bases and J by 2 bases, with 11 bases between. The CDR3 is made up of 15 amino acids. CDR1 LGHNA and CDR2 YNFKEQ come from the germline V gene. The CDR3 bases are TGTGCCAGCAGCCAAATTAACCGAGACACAGATACGCAGTATTTT. It codes for CASSQINRDTDTQYF.

V gene TRBV10-3 combines with J gene TRBJ2-7; 7 bases are shared with TRBD1. The CDR3 sequence is 18 residues long. The germline CDR1 and CDR2 sequences are ENHRY and SYGVKD. V dropped 0 bases and J dropped 0; count of bases not matched to a gene: 11. The CDR3: CAISESNPQQGTSYEQYF. The CDR3 coding sequence is TGTGCCATCAGTGAGTCTAACCCCCAACAGGGGACCTCCTACGAGCAGTACTTC.

This clonotype was seen a few times. This chain connects TRBV6-2 or TRBV6-3 to TRBJ2-1; D perhaps matches TRBD2 (6 bases). Germline V gene data show CDR1 as MNHEY and CDR2 as SVGEGT. The length of the CDR3 is 14 residues. Trimming shortened V by 7 bases and J by 5 bases, and 15 bases separated the two germline ends. CDR3 sequence reads: CASIGEAINNEQFF. DNA of the CDR3: TGTGCCAGCATAGGGGAGGCCATTAACAATGAGCAGTTCTTC.

This clonotype was seen repeatedly, ten times or more. The chain links TRBV4-3 to TRBJ2-6; D remains ambiguous. Germline CDR1 is LGHNA and CDR2 is YSLEER. The CDR3 covers 18 residues. The V and J ends lost 0 bases and 0 bases respectively, with 12 bases between them. CDR3 DNA: TGCGCCAGCAGCCAAGAGATCACCCACCTCTCTGGGGCCAACGTCCTGACTTTC. It translates to CASSQEITHLSGANVLTF.

This clonotype was detected many times. The chain is built from TRBV19 and TRBJ2-2, with TRBD2 matching 15 bases. The CDR3 is made up of 16 amino acids. Looked up from germline, CDR1 is LNHDA and CDR2 is SQIVND (reference sequence). The V gene end was trimmed by 1 base and the J gene end by 6 bases; junction bases not matched to a gene: 0. The CDR3 nucleotides read TGTGCCAGTAGTATAGGGACTAGCGGGAGGGCCGGGGAGCTGTTTTTT. It yields the protein CASSIGTSGRAGELFF. The entire variable domain, with the rest obtained from reference TRBV19 and TRBJ2-2, is as follows: DGGITQSPKYLFRKEGQNVTLSCEQNLNHDAMYWYRQDPGQGLRLIYYSQIVNDFQKGDIAEGYSVSREKKESFPLTVTSAQKNPTAFYLCASSIGTSGRAGELFFGEGSRLTVL.

This clonotype was detected a few times. This chain joins TRBV6-2 or TRBV6-3 and TRBJ2-7, with no clear D. The V gene lost 0 bases and the J gene lost 3 bases, with 6 bases spanning the gap. The CDR3 runs 13 residues. The germline V gene encodes CDR1 MNHEY and CDR2 SVGEGT. This chain's CDR3 is CASSYSGLYEQYV. For the CDR3, the DNA is TGTGCCAGCAGTTACTCAGGTCTCTACGAGCAGTACGTC.

The V call is TRBV27, the J call TRBJ2-3; 10 bases map to TRBD2. There are 16 residues in the CDR3. V dropped 0 bases and J dropped 3; count of bases not matched to a gene: 3. Germline V lookup: CDR1 MNHEY, CDR2 SMNVEV (reference sequence). CDR3 in amino acids: CASSLSASGSTDTQYF. CDR3 coding DNA: TGTGCCAGCAGTTTATCGGCTAGCGGGAGTACAGATACGCAGTATTTT.

This clonotype was counted between two and nine times. This rearrangement joins TRBV9 to TRBJ2-1; 13 nucleotides align to TRBD2. After removal of 4 bases from V and 9 bases from J, the junction contained 13 bases not matched to a gene. The CDR3 consists of 17 residues. Per germline, CDR1 SGDLS and CDR2 YYNGEE. CDR3 sequence: CASSQYRTSGRGGEQFF. CDR3 nucleotide sequence: TGTGCCAGCAGCCAATACCGGACTAGCGGGAGAGGGGGTGAGCAGTTCTTC.

V is TRBV11-1 and J is TRBJ2-7; D possibly matches TRBD1 or TRBD2 (5 bases each). Germline CDR1 and CDR2: SGHAT and FQDESV (reference sequence). Trimming shortened V by 6 bases and J by 1 base, and 16 bases separated the two germline ends. CDR3 length: 15 residues. The CDR3: CASSSGTPPSYEQYV. As DNA, the CDR3 is TGTGCCAGCAGTTCCGGGACCCCACCGTCCTACGAGCAGTACGTC.

The V gene is TRBV28, the J gene TRBJ1-2; no reliable D call. Germline V gene data show CDR1 as MDHEN and CDR2 as SYDVKM. This CDR3 comprises 12 residues. The V end was cut by 3 bases, the J end by 3 bases, with 5 bases between. As DNA, the CDR3 is TGTGCCAGCAGTTTGAGGGACTATGGCTACACCTTC. It is translated as CASSLRDYGYTF.

DNA of the CDR3: TGTGCCAGCAGCGTAGTTGGGACACCAAACACCGGGGAGCTGTTTTTT. Protein sequence: CASSVVGTPNTGELFF. The rearrangement links TRBV9 to TRBJ2-2, with D possibly TRBD1 on 6 matching bases. Germline lookup yields CDR1 SGDLS and CDR2 YYNGEE. V was pared by 0 bases and J by 2 bases, with 11 bases between. This CDR3 comprises 16 residues.